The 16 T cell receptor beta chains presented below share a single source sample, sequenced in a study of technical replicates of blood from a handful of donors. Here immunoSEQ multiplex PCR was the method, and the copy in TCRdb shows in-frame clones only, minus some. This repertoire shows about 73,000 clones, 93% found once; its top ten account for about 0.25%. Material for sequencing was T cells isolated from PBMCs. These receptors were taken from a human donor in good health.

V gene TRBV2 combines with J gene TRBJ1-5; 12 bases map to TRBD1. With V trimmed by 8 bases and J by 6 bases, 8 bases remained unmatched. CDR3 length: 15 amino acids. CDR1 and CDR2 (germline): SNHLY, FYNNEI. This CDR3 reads CASAQEGQGAQPQHF. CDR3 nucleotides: TGTGCCAGCGCCCAAGAGGGACAGGGGGCTCAGCCCCAGCATTTT.

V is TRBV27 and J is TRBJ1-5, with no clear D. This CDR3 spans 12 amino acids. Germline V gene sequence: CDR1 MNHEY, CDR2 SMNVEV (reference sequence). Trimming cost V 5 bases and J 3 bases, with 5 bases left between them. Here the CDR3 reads CASSPINQPQHF. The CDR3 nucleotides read TGTGCCAGCAGTCCCATCAATCAGCCCCAGCATTTT.

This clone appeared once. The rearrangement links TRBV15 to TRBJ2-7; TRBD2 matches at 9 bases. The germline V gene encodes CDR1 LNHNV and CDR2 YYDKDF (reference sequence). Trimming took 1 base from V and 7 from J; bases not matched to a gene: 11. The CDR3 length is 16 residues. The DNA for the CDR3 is TGTGCCACCAGCAGAGGCCCCGCGGGAGGGCCGTGGGAGCAGTACTTC. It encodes CATSRGPAGGPWEQYF.

The CDR3 reads CASTTGQPDEKLFF. CDR3 nucleotides: TGTGCCAGCACCACGGGACAGCCAGATGAAAAACTGTTTTTT. The V call is TRBV5-8, the J call TRBJ1-4, with 7 bases matching TRBD1. The CDR3 sequence is 14 residues long. The J segment lost 6 bases and the V segment lost 6 bases, leaving 8 bases of the junction unmatched. Per the germline V gene, CDR1 is SGHTS and CDR2 is YDEGEE.

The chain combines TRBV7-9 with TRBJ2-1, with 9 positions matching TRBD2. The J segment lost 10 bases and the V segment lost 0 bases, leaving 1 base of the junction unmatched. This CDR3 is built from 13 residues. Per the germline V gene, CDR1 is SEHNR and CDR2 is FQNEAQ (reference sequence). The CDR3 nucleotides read TGTGCCAGCAGCTTAGCTCTAGCGGGAGAGCAGTTCTTC. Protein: CASSLALAGEQFF.

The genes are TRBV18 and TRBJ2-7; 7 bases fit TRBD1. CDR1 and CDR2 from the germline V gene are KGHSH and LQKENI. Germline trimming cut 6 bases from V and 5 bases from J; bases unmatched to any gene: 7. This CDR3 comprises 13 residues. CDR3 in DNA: TGTGCCAGCTCCCAAGGGGGCCACGACGAGCAGTACTTC. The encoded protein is CASSQGGHDEQYF.

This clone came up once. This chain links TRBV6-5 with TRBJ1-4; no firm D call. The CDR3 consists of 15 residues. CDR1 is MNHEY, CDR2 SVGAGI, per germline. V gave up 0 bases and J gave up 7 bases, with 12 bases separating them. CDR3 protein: CASSYSGPEGEKLFF. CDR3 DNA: TGTGCCAGCAGTTACTCAGGGCCCGAGGGTGAAAAACTGTTTTTT.

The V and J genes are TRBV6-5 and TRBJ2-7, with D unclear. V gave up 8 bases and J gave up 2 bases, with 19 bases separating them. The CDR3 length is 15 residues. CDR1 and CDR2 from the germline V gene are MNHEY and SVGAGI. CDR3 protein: CASRSPGSETYEQYF. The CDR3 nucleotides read TGTGCCAGCCGCTCCCCCGGGTCGGAAACCTACGAGCAGTACTTC.

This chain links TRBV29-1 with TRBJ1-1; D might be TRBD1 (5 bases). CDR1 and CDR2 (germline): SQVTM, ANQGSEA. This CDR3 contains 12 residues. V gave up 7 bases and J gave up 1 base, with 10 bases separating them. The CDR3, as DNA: TGCAGCGCCTCTGGACAGAACACTGAAGCTTTCTTT. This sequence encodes CSASGQNTEAFF.

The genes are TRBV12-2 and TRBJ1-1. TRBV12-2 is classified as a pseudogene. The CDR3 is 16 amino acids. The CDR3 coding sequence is TGTGCAAGTCGCTTAGCGAGAGTGAAGGGAGACACTGAAGCTTTCTTT. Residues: CASRLARVKGDTEAFF.

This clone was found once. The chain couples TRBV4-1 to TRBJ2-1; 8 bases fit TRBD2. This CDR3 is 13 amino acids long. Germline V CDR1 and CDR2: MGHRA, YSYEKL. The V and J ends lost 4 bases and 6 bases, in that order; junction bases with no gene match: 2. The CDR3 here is CASSLAGGNEQFF. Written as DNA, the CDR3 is TGCGCCAGCAGCCTCGCGGGGGGCAATGAGCAGTTCTTC.

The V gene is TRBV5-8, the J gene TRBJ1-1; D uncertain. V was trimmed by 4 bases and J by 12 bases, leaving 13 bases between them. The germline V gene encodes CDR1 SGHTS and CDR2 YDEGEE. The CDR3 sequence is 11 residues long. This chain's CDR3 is CASSPFPATFF. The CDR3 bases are TGTGCCAGCAGCCCTTTTCCTGCGACTTTCTTT.

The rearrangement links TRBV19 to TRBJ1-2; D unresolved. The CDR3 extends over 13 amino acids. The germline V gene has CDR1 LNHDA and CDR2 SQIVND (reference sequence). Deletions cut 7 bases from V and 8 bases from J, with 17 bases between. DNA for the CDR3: TGTGCCAGTAAGAGCTCGCGGGCGGAAGGCTACACCTTC. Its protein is CASKSSRAEGYTF.

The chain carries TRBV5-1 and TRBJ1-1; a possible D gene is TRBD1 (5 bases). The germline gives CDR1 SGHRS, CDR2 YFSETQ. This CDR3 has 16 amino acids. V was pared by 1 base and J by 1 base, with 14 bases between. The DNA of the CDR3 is TGCGCCAGCAGCTTGTCGAGTCGCGGGGGGAACACTGAAGCTTTCTTT. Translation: CASSLSSRGGNTEAFF.

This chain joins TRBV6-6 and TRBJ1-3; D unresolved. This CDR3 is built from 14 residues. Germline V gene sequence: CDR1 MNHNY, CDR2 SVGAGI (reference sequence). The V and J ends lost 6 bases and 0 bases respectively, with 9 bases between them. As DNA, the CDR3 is TGTGCCAGCAGGCCGGAGGACTCTGGAAACACCATATATTTT. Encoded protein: CASRPEDSGNTIYF.

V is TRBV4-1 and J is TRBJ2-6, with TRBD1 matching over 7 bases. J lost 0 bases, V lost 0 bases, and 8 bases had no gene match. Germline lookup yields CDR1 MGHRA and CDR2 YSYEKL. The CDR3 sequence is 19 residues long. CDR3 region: CASSQDRGQRSSGANVLTF. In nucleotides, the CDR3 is TGCGCCAGCAGCCAAGATAGGGGACAGAGGTCCTCTGGGGCCAACGTCCTGACTTTC.